This entry concerns a single T cell receptor beta chain. The antigen is unknown. Blood got drawn at baseline, again on cycle 4 day 1, and then on cycle 7 day 1. This sample was taken from a study of OX40 agonist ivuxolimab in advanced cancers. The wider study: Therapy given before enrollment (anti-PD-1, anti-PD-L1 or anti-CTLA-4) was allowed, and approximately 40% had some.

Trimming removed 4 bases from V and 7 bases from J, with 17 bases in between. This CDR3 is 15 amino acids long. From germline, CDR1 is SEHNR and CDR2 FQNEAQ (reference sequence). Study-wide findings and caveats: Patients with a partial response at 0.1-3.0 mg/kg had among the lowest clonal expansion. Expanded clones were, on average, more numerous in CD8+ T cells than in CD4+.

TCRdb keeps only in-frame clones here, not all; method: immunoSEQ multiplex PCR. In the table there are tens of thousands of clones, approximately 84% of which are singletons. The sequences come from CD4+ or CD8+ T cells sorted from blood, collected in a trial of the OX40 agonist ivuxolimab. This receptor was identified in an adult with an advanced solid tumor such as melanoma, head and neck, liver or kidney cancer. The chain recombines TRBV7-9 with TRBJ2-1; tentative D call: TRBD2 (5 bases). CDR3 bases: TGTGCCAGCAGCTCGCCTGGGGAGTCTAATAATGAGCAGTTCTTC. This translates into CASSSPGESNNEQFF.